This T cell receptor beta chain was documented in a study of CXCR3-negative and CXCR3-positive naive CD8 T cells. Study-level findings and limits: Across naive subsets, surface CD5 expression was comparable, and TCR strength was inferred from properties of the TRB CDR3. Researchers report CXCR3 expression partially decreased after cryopreservation, with fresh PBMCs used in most assays. Much lower diversity was found in memory CD8+ cells, while both naive subsets had comparably high diversity.

Turning to this clonotype: Antigen specificity is unknown.

Preparation of TRB cDNA libraries relied on 5' RACE carrying UMI labels. For each CDR3 protein, TCRdb gives one entry from its re-call of the 5' RACE reads, without DNA. This sample carries 60,000 or so distinct CDR3 sequences, with 20% to 25% going to the ten biggest clones. This TCR was sampled from a human donor in good health. Some clones in this sample may be carry-over from other donors' samples. Sequenced sample: memory CD8+ T cells from blood.

The CDR3 protein is CASSLVVPPSNYGYTF. The chain employs TRBV7-2 and TRBJ1-2. The CDR3 length is 16 residues. CDR1 is SGHTA and CDR2 is FQGNSA in the germline V gene.